The 13 T cell receptor beta chains presented below share a single source sample, sequenced in a study of CD8 T cells in ankylosing spondylitis. One entry per CDR3 protein results from TCRdb running MiXCR on the 5' RACE reads. The table records roughly 250,000 distinct CDR3 sequences, around 9.2% of them present only once. Sequencing input: blood, either unsorted or a sorted T cell fraction (not recorded which). The receptors were gathered from a male donor with ankylosing spondylitis or in good health (not recorded which).

This chain's CDR3 is CASSWGGRESPLHF. In DNA form, the CDR3 reads TGTGCCAGCAGTTGGGGGGGGAGGGAATCACCCCTCCACTTT. The chain couples TRBV12-3 or TRBV12-4 to TRBJ1-6; D is possibly TRBD1 (5 bases). V gave up 4 bases and J gave up 10 bases, with 14 bases separating them. The CDR3 is 14 residues long.

There are many counts of this clonotype. The V gene is TRBV20-1, the J gene TRBJ2-1, with 7 bases fitting TRBD2. With 0 bases clipped from V and 4 bases from J, the junction kept 12 bases outside the gene matches. Germline lookup yields CDR1 DFQATT and CDR2 SNEGSKA (reference sequence). CDR3 length equals 17 residues. CDR3 in amino acids: CSARDLHREVSYNEQFF. Written as DNA, the CDR3 is TGCAGTGCTAGAGATCTACATCGGGAGGTCTCTTACAATGAGCAGTTCTTC.

This clonotype was recorded a few times. V usage is TRBV7-3 and J usage is TRBJ2-3; a weak D match, TRBD2 (7 bases). V lost 5 bases to trimming and J lost 2 bases, with 8 bases between them. There are 13 residues in the CDR3. Germline V CDR1 and CDR2: SGHTA, FQGTGA. The CDR3 region is CASSRGATDTQYF. CDR3 sequence (DNA): TGTGCCAGCAGCCGGGGGGCCACAGATACGCAGTATTTT.

This clonotype has a count of ten or more. The chain employs TRBV7-2 and TRBJ1-4; D gene ambiguous. Deletions cut 6 bases from V and 0 bases from J, with 17 bases between. Per the germline V gene, CDR1 is SGHTA and CDR2 is FQGNSA. There are 17 residues in the CDR3. The CDR3 sequence: CASRRGWVGTTNEKLFF. The CDR3 DNA reads as TGTGCCAGCAGACGTGGTTGGGTGGGGACAACTAATGAAAAACTGTTTTTT.

Many counts were recorded for this clonotype. V and J are TRBV4-3 and TRBJ2-3; TRBD1 is a possible D gene (5 bases). The V gene's germline CDR1 is LGHNA and CDR2 YSLEER. The V and J ends lost 0 bases and 4 bases respectively, with 11 bases between them. This CDR3 region has 15 residues. In DNA, the CDR3 is TGCGCCAGCAGCCAAGACTGGGGCCCCCCAGATACGCAGTATTTT. This codes for CASSQDWGPPDTQYF.

Many counts were recorded for this clonotype. The chain links TRBV5-1 to TRBJ2-7; tentative D call: TRBD2 (5 bases). This CDR3 has 16 residues. V lost 2 bases to trimming and J lost 1 base, with 16 bases between them. Germline assignment: CDR1 SGHRS and CDR2 YFSETQ. The CDR3 spells CASSFDPPGISYEQYF. For the CDR3, the DNA is TGCGCCAGCAGCTTCGACCCCCCGGGGATATCCTACGAGCAGTACTTC.

There are many counts of this clonotype. The chain carries TRBV20-1 and TRBJ1-1; unclear D gene. The germline V gene has CDR1 DFQATT and CDR2 SNEGSKA (reference sequence). V lost 2 bases to trimming and J lost 5 bases, with 15 bases between them. The CDR3 runs to 14 residues. The CDR3 bases are TGCAGTGCTAGACCGGCCGTCTCGGGGACTGAAGCTTTCTTT. This sequence encodes CSARPAVSGTEAFF.

This clonotype was detected ten times or more. This chain links TRBV29-1 with TRBJ2-7; D not resolved. The V and J ends lost 6 bases and 0 bases respectively, with 9 bases between them. Germline V lookup: CDR1 SQVTM, CDR2 ANQGSEA. CDR3 length equals 12 residues. The CDR3 spells CSVGWSSYEQYF. The CDR3 DNA reads TGCAGCGTCGGGTGGAGCTCCTACGAGCAGTACTTC.

This clonotype was detected many times. This chain joins TRBV12-5 and TRBJ1-5; weak D call: TRBD1 (5 bases). Trimming took 2 bases from V and 4 from J, leaving 6 bases between them. There are 13 residues in the CDR3. Germline lookup yields CDR1 LGHNT and CDR2 FRNRAP. CDR3 nucleotide sequence: TGTGCTAGTGGTTTGTGGGGGAATCAGCCCCAGCATTTT. Residues: CASGLWGNQPQHF.

In this sample, this clonotype turned up many times. This chain links TRBV20-1 with TRBJ2-5, with D uncertain. V lost 6 bases, J lost 3 bases, and 11 bases lay in between. Germline V gene data show CDR1 as DFQATT and CDR2 as SNEGSKA (reference sequence). CDR3 size: 12 residues. The CDR3 sequence: CSATVSKETQYF. The CDR3 region has the DNA TGCAGTGCGACGGTATCTAAAGAGACCCAGTACTTC.

This clonotype was observed at least ten times. DNA of the CDR3: TGTGCCAGCAGTTCCACTCCGACGGGGGACGAGCAGTACTTC. This sequence encodes CASSSTPTGDEQYF. This sequence joins TRBV7-6 and TRBJ2-7, with D possibly TRBD2 on 6 matching bases. Germline V CDR1 and CDR2: SGHVS, FNYEAQ. Trimming took off 6 bases at V and 5 bases at J, with 17 bases between the two ends. This CDR3 spans 14 amino acids. Full variable domain (outside the CDR3, taken from reference TRBV7-6 and TRBJ2-7): GAGVSQSPRYKVTKRGQDVALRCDPISGHVSLYWYRQALGQGPEFLTYFNYEAQQDKSGLPNDRFSAERPEGSISTLTIQRTEQRDSAMYRCASSSTPTGDEQYFGPGTRLTVT.

Many counts were recorded for this clonotype. The CDR3 loop is CSAVRDSLYGYTF. The CDR3 DNA is TGCAGTGCTGTCCGGGACAGCCTCTATGGCTACACCTTC. The V gene is TRBV20-1, the J gene TRBJ1-2, with 7 bases identical to TRBD1. J was trimmed by 4 bases and V by 5 bases; bases with no gene match: 7. The CDR3 runs 13 residues. CDR1 DFQATT and CDR2 SNEGSKA come from the germline V gene (reference sequence).

The V and J genes are TRBV5-5 and TRBJ1-1, with D perhaps matching TRBD1 (5 bases). Germline V gives CDR1 SGHKS, CDR2 YYEKEE (reference sequence). Trimming shortened V by 4 bases and J by 2 bases, and 21 bases separated the two germline ends. This CDR3 is 17 amino acids long. The CDR3 DNA reads as TGTGCCAGCAGCCGGAGTCAGGGTTCTGGGATAAACACTGAAGCTTTCTTT. Translation gives CASSRSQGSGINTEAFF.